The 27 T cell receptor beta chains below come from one sample, sequenced in a study of control samples from healthy donors and cancer patients. Repertoires were generated with immunoSEQ multiplex PCR, while TCRdb's copy carries only in-frame clones and drops some. The top ten hold around 10% of the sample, which has roughly 81,000 clones, approximately 80% seen once. The sequenced material came from PBMCs. These receptors all stem from a man between 60 and 75 years old with head and neck cancer.

The chain couples TRBV7-9 to TRBJ1-1; tentative D call: TRBD1 (5 bases). The germline V gene encodes CDR1 SEHNR and CDR2 FQNEAQ (reference sequence). V lost 2 bases and J lost 4, with 8 bases in between. The length of the CDR3 is 13 residues. The DNA for the CDR3 is TGTGCCAGCAGCTTAAGTGGGGGCACTGAAGCTTTCTTT. Protein sequence: CASSLSGGTEAFF.

About this clone: One end of the junction varies from germline; a read error may be responsible. The chain is built from TRBV7-7 and TRBJ2-5, with D perhaps being TRBD1 or TRBD2 (5 bases each). CDR3 length: 14 residues. Germline CDR1 is SSHAT and CDR2 is FNYEAQ (reference sequence). CDR3 sequence reads: CASSPGTAWETQYF. CDR3 nucleotide sequence: TGTGCTAGCAGCCCGGGGACGGCGTGGGAGACCCAGTACTTC. Using reference TRBV7-7 and TRBJ2-5 for the parts outside the CDR3, the full variable domain is GAGVSQSPRYKVTKRGQDVTLRCDPISSHATLYWYQQALGQGPEFLTYFNYEAQPDKSGLPSDRFSAERPEGSISTLTIQRTEQRDSAMYRCASSPGTAWETQYFGPGTRLLVL.

Written as DNA, the CDR3 is TGTGCCAGCTCTCTTACAGGGTTGGAGCAGTTCTTC. Residues: CASSLTGLEQFF. The chain has TRBV18 and TRBJ2-1; D may be TRBD1 (6 bases). The CDR3 extends over 12 amino acids. The germline gives CDR1 KGHSH, CDR2 LQKENI. V was shortened by 6 bases and J by 10 bases, with 13 bases between the two germline ends.

The chain combines TRBV27 with TRBJ2-3; D unclear. The germline V and J ends were trimmed by 3 bases and 5 bases, with 6 bases remaining between them. The V gene's germline CDR1 is MNHEY and CDR2 SMNVEV (reference sequence). The CDR3 spans 12 residues. CDR3 sequence reads: CASSLGRDTQYF. CDR3 DNA: TGTGCCAGCAGTTTGGGTAGAGATACGCAGTATTTT.

The chain couples TRBV11-3 to TRBJ2-5, with D tentatively TRBD2 (5 bases). Germline CDR1 is SGHNT and CDR2 is YENEEA. The CDR3 consists of 13 residues. V lost 1 base and J lost 5, with 8 bases in between. Here the CDR3 DNA reads TGTGCCAGCAGCTTAGCCCGAGGGGAGACCCAGTACTTC. As protein: CASSLARGETQYF.

Only one count was recorded for this clone. This sequence joins TRBV2 and TRBJ2-1; a possible D gene is TRBD1 (6 bases). CDR3 length: 12 residues. From germline, CDR1 is SNHLY and CDR2 FYNNEI. V was pared by 8 bases and J by 6 bases, with 11 bases between. DNA of the CDR3: TGTGCCAGCGGCCGAGGGGGCAATGAGCAGTTCTTC. The encoded protein is CASGRGGNEQFF. Using reference TRBV2 and TRBJ2-1 for the parts outside the CDR3, the full variable domain is EPEVTQTPSHQVTQMGQEVILRCVPISNHLYFYWYRQILGQKVEFLVSFYNNEISEKSEIFDDQFSVERPDGSNFTLKIRSTKLEDSAMYFCASGRGGNEQFFGPGTRLTVL.

This clone was counted once. At one end the junction does not follow the germline gene, possibly because of a read error. The chain couples TRBV5-1 to TRBJ2-3; 12 nucleotides agree with TRBD2. The germline V gene has CDR1 SGHRS and CDR2 YFSETQ. The CDR3 runs to 18 residues. The CDR3 nucleotides are TGCGTCAGCAGACGCCTTATGGGACTAGCGGGCAGCACAGATACGCAGTATTTT. As protein: CVSRRLMGLAGSTDTQYF.

The V and J genes are TRBV12-5 and TRBJ1-1; possibly TRBD1 for D (6 bases). CDR1 and CDR2 (germline): LGHNT, FRNRAP. The ends were cut back, 4 bases at V and 11 bases at J, with 14 bases in the middle. The CDR3 is made up of 12 amino acids. This chain's CDR3 is CASGSLGGVAFF. DNA of the CDR3: TGTGCTAGTGGTTCCCTAGGGGGGGTGGCTTTCTTT.

The CDR3 DNA reads TGTGCCAGCAGTGAAGTTGGGGTTGGAGGCTACACCTTC. This translates into CASSEVGVGGYTF. The J gene is TRBJ1-2, the V gene TRBV6-1; D gene uncertain. The germline V and J ends were trimmed by 1 base and 8 bases, with 11 bases remaining between them. CDR1 is MNHNS and CDR2 is SASEGT in the germline V gene. CDR3 size: 13 residues.

This clone is a singleton in its sample. Here the CDR3 reads CASSPPFGRGYNEQFF. CDR3 sequence (DNA): TGTGCCAGCTCACCACCGTTCGGGAGGGGATACAATGAGCAGTTCTTC. The chain couples TRBV18 to TRBJ2-1; TRBD2 matches 8 bases. Per germline, CDR1 KGHSH and CDR2 LQKENI. The length of the CDR3 is 16 residues. V lost 0 bases, J lost 4 bases, and 5 bases stayed unmatched.

CDR3 DNA: TGCAGCGCGGAAGACAGAGTCTCTGGAAACACCATATATTTT. As protein: CSAEDRVSGNTIYF. The chain uses TRBV29-1 and TRBJ1-3, with D possibly matching TRBD1 (5 bases). CDR3 length: 14 residues. Germline loops: CDR1 SQVTM, CDR2 ANQGSEA. The ends were cut back, 7 bases at V and 0 bases at J, with 13 bases in the middle.

The chain couples TRBV5-1 to TRBJ2-1, with 12 positions matching TRBD2. CDR3 length: 17 amino acids. V lost 3 bases, J lost 8 bases, and 12 bases stayed unmatched. Germline V lookup: CDR1 SGHRS, CDR2 YFSETQ. The CDR3 region is CASSSSTGTSGPHEQFF. For the CDR3, the DNA is TGCGCCAGCAGCTCTTCAACCGGGACTAGCGGGCCCCATGAGCAGTTCTTC.

CDR3 DNA sequence: TGCGCCAGCAGCTTGTTAGGGGGCGCAGAGACCCAGTACTTC. Its translation is CASSLLGGAETQYF. The rearrangement uses TRBV5-1 and TRBJ2-5, with TRBD1 matching over 7 bases. The germline gives CDR1 SGHRS, CDR2 YFSETQ. The junction had 4 bases not matched to a gene; V was cut back by 1 base and J by 4 bases. CDR3 length equals 14 residues.

The rearrangement links TRBV4-1 to TRBJ1-4; no definite D call. The germline CDR1 and CDR2 sequences are MGHRA and YSYEKL. V lost 4 bases to trimming and J lost 8 bases, with 11 bases between them. The CDR3 consists of 13 residues. CDR3 bases: TGCGCCAGCAGCCGACTCCTGTGGGAAAAACTGTTTTTT. Translated, it gives CASSRLLWEKLFF.

The V gene is TRBV2, the J gene TRBJ2-3, with 8 bases fitting TRBD2. The CDR3 loop spans 16 amino acids. Trimming cost V 4 bases and J 6 bases; bases outside gene matches: 12. The V gene's germline CDR1 is SNHLY and CDR2 FYNNEI. The CDR3 nucleotides read TGTGCCAGCAGTGGGTCCCCAGCGGGAGCGATTGATACGCAGTATTTT. Encoded protein: CASSGSPAGAIDTQYF.

The chain employs TRBV7-2 and TRBJ2-1; no reliable D call. Germline-derived CDR1 and CDR2 are SGHTA and FQGNSA. CDR3 length equals 15 residues. The V gene lost 1 base and the J gene lost 6 bases, with 13 bases spanning the gap. CDR3 protein: CASSLVGSHSNEQFF. DNA for the CDR3: TGTGCCAGCAGCTTAGTTGGTTCCCATTCCAATGAGCAGTTCTTC. The entire variable domain, with the rest obtained from reference TRBV7-2 and TRBJ2-1, is as follows: GAGVSQSPSNKVTEKGKDVELRCDPISGHTALYWYRQSLGQGLEFLIYFQGNSAPDKSGLPSDRFSAERTGGSVSTLTIQRTQQEDSAVYLCASSLVGSHSNEQFFGPGTRLTVL.

The rearrangement joins TRBV4-2 to TRBJ1-2; 8 positions match TRBD1. Germline V gene lookup returns CDR1 LGHNA and CDR2 YNFKEQ. Unmatched junction bases numbered 10, after V lost 4 bases and J lost 6 bases. This CDR3 spans 15 amino acids. In DNA, the CDR3 is TGTGCCAGCAGCCGGGATCGGGACAGGAGGAATGGCTACACCTTC. Translating gives CASSRDRDRRNGYTF.

Details on this clone: The germline gene is not matched at one end of the junction; a read error may be the cause. The rearrangement links TRBV10-3 to TRBJ1-1, with D uncertain. The CDR3 has 18 amino acids. Germline loops: CDR1 ENHRY, CDR2 SYGVKD. The chain's CDR3 is CAISDPDRERPVGTEAFF. In DNA, the CDR3 is TGTGCTATCAGTGACCCCGATCGGGAACGGCCAGTAGGAACTGAAGCTTTCTTT.

The rearrangement links TRBV5-1 to TRBJ2-7; TRBD1 agrees at 8 bases. This CDR3 is 14 amino acids long. Germline V gene data show CDR1 as SGHRS and CDR2 as YFSETQ. V was pared by 4 bases and J by 5 bases, with 8 bases of the junction left unmatched. CDR3 bases: TGCGCCAGCAGCCCTGGACAGGGTGGACACGAGCAGTACTTC. As protein: CASSPGQGGHEQYF.

The chain recombines TRBV5-1 with TRBJ2-2; weak D call: TRBD1 (6 bases). Germline V gene sequence: CDR1 SGHRS, CDR2 YFSETQ. V lost 0 bases and J lost 4, with 10 bases in between. The CDR3 has 15 amino acids. The CDR3 spells CASSLETRGTGELFF. The CDR3 coding sequence is TGCGCCAGCAGCTTGGAAACCAGGGGCACCGGGGAGCTGTTTTTT.

This chain connects TRBV29-1 to TRBJ1-1; D may be TRBD1 (6 bases). Trimming removed 0 bases from V and 1 base from J, with 12 bases in between. This CDR3 has 15 residues. Germline values: CDR1 SQVTM, CDR2 ANQGSEA. The chain's CDR3 is CSVEDPQGSNTEAFF. CDR3 nucleotides: TGCAGCGTTGAAGATCCACAGGGCTCGAACACTGAAGCTTTCTTT.

The CDR3 bases are TGTGCCAGCAGCGTCCCGGGACTAGCGGGAGGGAGGACCTACAATGAGCAGTTCTTC. Encoded protein: CASSVPGLAGGRTYNEQFF. V and J are TRBV7-2 and TRBJ2-1, with TRBD2 matching 16 bases. From germline, CDR1 is SGHTA and CDR2 FQGNSA. V trimming: 5 bases; J trimming: 2 bases; junction bases outside the gene matches: 9. The CDR3 loop spans 19 amino acids.

The CDR3 region is CASSQYTSGTGNLNTEAFF. The CDR3 coding sequence is TGCGCCAGCAGCCAGTACACTTCCGGGACAGGGAACTTGAACACTGAAGCTTTCTTT. J is TRBJ1-1 and V is TRBV4-1, with 9 bases fitting TRBD1. The CDR3 is 19 amino acids. Per germline, CDR1 MGHRA and CDR2 YSYEKL. J was trimmed by 0 bases and V by 3 bases; bases with no gene match: 14.

In this sample, this clone turned up once. V usage is TRBV19 and J usage is TRBJ2-7, with unresolved D. From germline, CDR1 is LNHDA and CDR2 SQIVND (reference sequence). The length of the CDR3 is 15 residues. V was clipped by 1 base and J by 0 bases, with 10 bases between them. CDR3 protein: CASSIVWGFSYEQYF. CDR3 in DNA: TGTGCCAGTAGTATAGTCTGGGGTTTCTCCTACGAGCAGTACTTC. Supplemented by reference TRBV19 and TRBJ2-7, the full variable domain reads DGGITQSPKYLFRKEGQNVTLSCEQNLNHDAMYWYRQDPGQGLRLIYYSQIVNDFQKGDIAEGYSVSREKKESFPLTVTSAQKNPTAFYLCASSIVWGFSYEQYFGPGTRLTVT.

This rearrangement joins TRBV29-1 to TRBJ2-6; no clear D. Germline V gene sequence: CDR1 SQVTM, CDR2 ANQGSEA. With 4 bases removed from V and 0 bases from J, the gap between germline ends came to 4 bases. CDR3 length equals 13 residues. CDR3 nucleotide sequence: TGCAGCGTTGCCAGCTCTGGGGCCAACGTCCTGACTTTC. Protein product: CSVASSGANVLTF.

J is TRBJ2-1 and V is TRBV11-2; 10 bases align to TRBD2. V lost 5 bases to trimming and J lost 6 bases; unmatched junction nucleotides: 10. The CDR3 length is 16 residues. Looked up from germline, CDR1 is SGHAT and CDR2 is FQNNGV. CDR3 nucleotide sequence: TGTGCCAGCAGCCCTCGGACTAGCGGTGGGGTCAATGAGCAGTTCTTC. Protein sequence: CASSPRTSGGVNEQFF.

This chain joins TRBV19 and TRBJ2-1, with unresolved D. V lost 5 bases and J 7 bases, leaving 12 bases between the germline ends. The CDR3 runs to 13 residues. CDR1 and CDR2 (germline): LNHDA, SQIVND (reference sequence). CDR3 nucleotide sequence: TGTGCCAGTAGTCTGACTCGTTTGAATGAGCAGTTCTTC. Amino acid sequence: CASSLTRLNEQFF.